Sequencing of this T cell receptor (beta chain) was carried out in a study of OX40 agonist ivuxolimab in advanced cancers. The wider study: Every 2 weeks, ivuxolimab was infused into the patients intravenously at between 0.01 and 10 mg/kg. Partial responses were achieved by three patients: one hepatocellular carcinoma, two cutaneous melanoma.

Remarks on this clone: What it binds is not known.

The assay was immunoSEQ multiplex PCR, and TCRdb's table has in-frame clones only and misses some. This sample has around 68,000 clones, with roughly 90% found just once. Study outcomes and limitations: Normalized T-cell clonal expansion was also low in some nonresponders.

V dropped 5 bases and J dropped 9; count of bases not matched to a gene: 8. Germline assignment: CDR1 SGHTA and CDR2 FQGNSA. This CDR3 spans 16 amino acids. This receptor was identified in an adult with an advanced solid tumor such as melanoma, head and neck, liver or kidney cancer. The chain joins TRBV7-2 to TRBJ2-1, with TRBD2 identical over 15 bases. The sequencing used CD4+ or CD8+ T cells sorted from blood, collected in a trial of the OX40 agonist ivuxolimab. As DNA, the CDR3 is TGTGCCAGCAGCCTGATTGGGACTAGCGGGAGGTCTGAGCAGTTCTTC. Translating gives CASSLIGTSGRSEQFF.